These 4 T cell receptor beta chains were all obtained from the same sample, sequenced in a study of Ad26.COV2.S vaccination and SARS-CoV-2 variants. Sequencing was performed with immunoSEQ multiplex PCR; in TCRdb, only in-frame clones are kept and a portion is missing. The data hold about 680,000 clones, with more than 70% observed a single time. Indicated treatment: roughly 19 received Ad26.COV2.S at low or high dose, single or two shots; roughly 5 received placebo; per-sample allocation not given. Day 63 following the first vaccine or placebo injection was when the samples were taken. Sequenced here: peripheral blood, sampled in a trial of Ad26.COV2.S vaccine versus placebo. These receptors originate from a person between 18 and 60 years old who received the Ad26.COV2.S COVID-19 vaccine or a placebo.

The rearrangement links TRBV5-1 to TRBJ2-2, with D perhaps matching TRBD1 (6 bases). V lost 1 base, J lost 2 bases, and 9 bases lay in between. In germline, CDR1 is SGHRS, CDR2 YFSETQ. The CDR3 sequence is 15 residues long. The CDR3 DNA reads TGCGCCAGCAGCTTGAACAGGGTTAACACCGGGGAGCTGTTTTTT. Encoded protein: CASSLNRVNTGELFF.

The count of this clone is one. The J gene is TRBJ2-3, the V gene TRBV9; D perhaps matches TRBD2 (6 bases). Per germline, CDR1 SGDLS and CDR2 YYNGEE. V was trimmed by 0 bases and J by 4 bases, leaving 12 bases between them. The CDR3 has 15 residues. The CDR3 loop reads CASSVGGGSSDTQYF. CDR3 nucleotides: TGTGCCAGCAGCGTAGGTGGGGGGAGCTCAGATACGCAGTATTTT. Based on the CDR3 plus reference TRBV9 and TRBJ2-3, the full variable domain is DSGVTQTPKHLITATGQRVTLRCSPRSGDLSVYWYQQSLDQGLQFLIQYYNGEERAKGNILERFSAQQFPDLHSELNLSSLELGDSALYFCASSVGGGSSDTQYFGPGTRLTVL.

V is TRBV21-1 and J is TRBJ2-6; the table's D call, TRBD2, has no DNA check behind it. TRBV21-1 is labeled a pseudogene. The length of the CDR3 is 19 residues. The CDR3 DNA reads as TGTGCCAGCAGCAAAACCTGGACTAGCGGGGGGCGCGGGGCCAACGTCCTGACTTTC. Translation: CASSKTWTSGGRGANVLTF.

Comments on this clone: At one boundary the junction diverges from the germline segment, which might be a read error. The V call is TRBV7-7, the J call TRBJ2-7, with TRBD1 identical over 7 bases. Germline values: CDR1 SSHAT, CDR2 FNYEAQ (reference sequence). There are 15 residues in the CDR3. DNA of the CDR3: TGTGCTAGCAGCTCCCGACAGGGAAGTAGCTACGAGCAGTACTTC. The encoded protein is CASSSRQGSSYEQYF.